Listed here are 4 T cell receptor beta chains from one sample, sequenced in a study of CD8 T cells in Susac syndrome. Reverse transcription used roughly 0.5 to 1 ug RNA and random hexamers. TCRdb re-called the immunoSEQ multiplex PCR reads with MiXCR, one entry per CDR3 protein. This sample has 150,000 or so distinct CDR3 sequences, with roughly 95% found just once. Sequencing was performed on CD4+ T cells from PBMCs. The receptors come from a human donor with Susac syndrome.

The chain links TRBV24-1 to TRBJ2-3, with D perhaps given as TRBD1 or TRBD2 (6 bases each). This CDR3 comprises 14 residues. V gave up 1 base and J gave up 6 bases, with 10 bases separating them. Germline assignment: CDR1 KGHDR and CDR2 SFDVKD. The CDR3 spells CATSDFPGADTQYF. CDR3 nucleotides: TGTGCCACCAGTGATTTCCCGGGGGCGGATACGCAGTATTTT.

J is TRBJ2-4 and V is TRBV4-3, with D possibly called TRBD1 or TRBD2 (5 bases each). This CDR3 contains 15 residues. V was pared by 0 bases and J by 2 bases, with 8 bases between. Germline V gene data show CDR1 as LGHNA and CDR2 as YSLEER. CDR3: CASSQDEGTKNIQYF. As DNA, the CDR3 is TGCGCCAGCAGCCAAGATGAGGGGACCAAAAACATTCAGTACTTC.

V is TRBV2 and J is TRBJ1-4, with 10 bases fitting TRBD1. This CDR3 is 14 amino acids long. J was trimmed by 7 bases and V by 6 bases; bases with no gene match: 5. Germline CDR1 and CDR2: SNHLY and FYNNEI. DNA of the CDR3: TGTGCCAGCAGCAACCGGGACAGGGGTGAAAAACTGTTTTTT. Amino acid sequence: CASSNRDRGEKLFF.

The chain uses TRBV20-1 and TRBJ1-2; D not resolved. Germline CDR1 and CDR2: DFQATT and SNEGSKA (reference sequence). With 0 bases removed from V and 1 base from J, the gap between germline ends came to 3 bases. The CDR3 has 12 amino acids. The DNA for the CDR3 is TGCAGTGCTAGAGATCTTAACTATGGCTACACCTTC. Its translation: CSARDLNYGYTF.